The 26 T cell receptor beta chains below were found in one sample sequenced in a study of blood T cell repertoires in COVID-19. This table comes from immunoSEQ multiplex PCR, and its TCRdb copy is limited to in-frame clones, with some not included. The table records 250,000 to 350,000 clones, around 87% of them present only once. Sequenced: peripheral blood. The source is a woman in her forties or fifties who had recovered from COVID-19.

This chain connects TRBV12-5 to TRBJ1-2; 8 bases match TRBD1. The V and J ends lost 9 bases and 6 bases, in that order; junction bases with no gene match: 6. Germline CDR1 and CDR2: LGHNT and FRNRAP. This CDR3 is 12 amino acids long. The CDR3 region has the DNA TGTGCTAGCGGGCAGGGGGCTCATGGCTACACCTTC. It encodes CASGQGAHGYTF.

The chain combines TRBV28 with TRBJ1-6; tentatively, D is TRBD1 (5 bases). This CDR3 has 13 amino acids. Germline V gene data show CDR1 as MDHEN and CDR2 as SYDVKM. Trimming removed 5 bases from V and 10 bases from J, with 12 bases in between. The CDR3 coding sequence is TGTGCCAGCAGTCTCCATCGGGGGTCACCCCTCCACTTT. Protein sequence: CASSLHRGSPLHF. Full variable domain (outside the CDR3, taken from reference TRBV28 and TRBJ1-6): DVKVTQSSRYLVKRTGEKVFLECVQDMDHENMFWYRQDPGLGLRLIYFSYDVKMKEKGDIPEGYSVSREKKERFSLILESASTNQTSMYLCASSLHRGSPLHFGNGTRLTVT.

The CDR3 DNA follows: TGCAGTGCTCAGGGAAACACTGAAGCTTTCTTT. It codes for CSAQGNTEAFF. The V call is TRBV20-1, the J call TRBJ1-1; maybe TRBD1 (5 bases). Germline V CDR1 and CDR2: DFQATT, SNEGSKA (reference sequence). V lost 5 bases, J lost 2 bases, and 6 bases lay in between. The CDR3 contains 11 residues.

Note on this clone: Distinct nucleotide sequences in the sample also encode this CDR3. The CDR3 nucleotides are TGTGCCAGCAGCTTCGGGACTGAGACCTACGAGCAGTACTTC. It is translated as CASSFGTETYEQYF. The J gene is TRBJ2-7, the V gene TRBV7-9, with TRBD2 as a possible D gene (6 bases). Trimming took off 3 bases at V and 2 bases at J, with 11 bases between the two ends. CDR1 is SEHNR and CDR2 is FQNEAQ in the germline V gene (reference sequence). This CDR3 region has 14 residues.

The V gene is TRBV18, the J gene TRBJ2-2; D gene uncertain. This CDR3 contains 15 residues. Germline loops: CDR1 KGHSH, CDR2 LQKENI. V lost 3 bases to trimming and J lost 5 bases, with 13 bases between them. The CDR3 loop is CASSPTQVSTGELFF. The CDR3 nucleotides are TGTGCCAGCTCACCGACGCAGGTCTCGACCGGGGAGCTGTTTTTT.

The rearrangement uses TRBV19 and TRBJ1-5; D uncertain. The germline gives CDR1 LNHDA, CDR2 SQIVND (reference sequence). V lost 1 base and J 2 bases, leaving 12 bases between the germline ends. The length of the CDR3 is 16 residues. The CDR3 nucleotides are TGTGCCAGTAGTATAGGAAACGCTCAGGGCAATCAGCCCCAGCATTTT. Its protein product is CASSIGNAQGNQPQHF.

The J gene is TRBJ2-1, the V gene TRBV5-4; 11 bases are shared with TRBD2. The CDR3 consists of 16 residues. With V trimmed by 2 bases and J by 4 bases, 5 bases remained unmatched. Per the germline V gene, CDR1 is SGHNT and CDR2 is YYREEE (reference sequence). The CDR3 DNA reads TGTGCCAGCAGCTTCGCCGGGACTAGCGGATACAATGAGCAGTTCTTC. Residues: CASSFAGTSGYNEQFF.

In its sample, this clone was seen once. This chain joins TRBV3-1 (or the pseudogene TRBV3-2) and TRBJ1-5; D not resolved. Germline loops: CDR1 LGHDT, CDR2 YNNKEL (reference sequence). This CDR3 has 13 amino acids. V was cut by 2 bases and J by 4 bases, with 6 bases left in between. The CDR3 loop reads CASSQRQNQPQHF. CDR3 coding DNA: TGTGCCAGCAGCCAAAGACAAAATCAGCCCCAGCATTTT.

In DNA, the CDR3 is TGTGCCATCAGGGCAGGGCCTTCGGGCTATGGCTACACCTTC. Amino acid sequence: CAIRAGPSGYGYTF. The rearrangement links TRBV10-3 to TRBJ1-2, with D possibly TRBD1 on 5 matching bases. Germline CDR1 reads ENHRY; CDR2 reads SYGVKD. V lost 6 bases to trimming and J lost 4 bases, with 15 bases between them. The CDR3 runs 14 residues.

V and J are TRBV3-1 (or the pseudogene TRBV3-2) and TRBJ1-3; 7 bases match TRBD1. This CDR3 has 15 residues. Per germline, CDR1 LGHDT and CDR2 YNNKEL (reference sequence). V was clipped by 3 bases and J by 12 bases; unmatched bases: 14. CDR3 protein: CASSHIPEGAGGIYF. CDR3 bases: TGTGCCAGCAGCCATATCCCCGAAGGGGCAGGGGGCATATATTTT.

This clone was counted once. V usage is TRBV5-1 and J usage is TRBJ1-2; the D is unclear. The V gene lost 0 bases and the J gene lost 7 bases, with 7 bases spanning the gap. The CDR3 has 12 amino acids. Germline V gives CDR1 SGHRS, CDR2 YFSETQ. The CDR3 DNA reads as TGCGCCAGCAGCTTGGAAGGGAGTGGCTACACCTTC. This sequence encodes CASSLEGSGYTF.

The table lists this clone with a count of one. The chain employs TRBV7-9 and TRBJ2-5; D might be TRBD1 (6 bases). Trimming removed 8 bases from V and 4 bases from J, with 14 bases in between. The CDR3 has 13 amino acids. Germline CDR1 SEHNR, CDR2 FQNEAQ (reference sequence). The CDR3 coding sequence is TGTGCCAGCCATTTGATCAGGGGAGAGACCCAGTACTTC. Translation: CASHLIRGETQYF.

This clone occurred many times. CDR3 nucleotide sequence: TGCGCCAGCAGCTACCGGACAGGGACGGGGGAAGGCTACACCTTC. Protein: CASSYRTGTGEGYTF. The V call is TRBV5-1, the J call TRBJ1-2; TRBD1 agrees at 8 bases. This CDR3 is 15 amino acids long. V trimming: 3 bases; J trimming: 8 bases; junction bases outside the gene matches: 12. Germline-derived CDR1 and CDR2 are SGHRS and YFSETQ. Full variable domain (rest looked up from reference TRBV5-1 and TRBJ1-2): KAGVTQTPRYLIKTRGQQVTLSCSPISGHRSVSWYQQTPGQGLQFLFEYFSETQRNKGNFPGRFSGRQFSNSRSEMNVSTLELGDSALYLCASSYRTGTGEGYTFGSGTRLTVV.

The chain couples TRBV11-2 to TRBJ2-3; possible D gene TRBD2, 6 bases. Germline V gene lookup returns CDR1 SGHAT and CDR2 FQNNGV. Trimming removed 1 base at V and 0 bases at J, with 8 bases between. There are 15 residues in the CDR3. The CDR3 here is CASSLVAASTDTQYF. DNA for the CDR3: TGTGCCAGCAGCTTAGTAGCGGCTAGCACAGATACGCAGTATTTT.

V is TRBV15 and J is TRBJ2-3; 9 bases fit TRBD1. After removal of 5 bases from V and 4 bases from J, the junction contained 1 base not matched to a gene. Germline CDR1 and CDR2: LNHNV and YYDKDF (reference sequence). This CDR3 spans 13 amino acids. The CDR3, as DNA: TGTGCCACCAGCCGGACAGGGGCAGATACGCAGTATTTT. This gives the protein CATSRTGADTQYF. The variable domain in full, completed from reference TRBV15 and TRBJ2-3, reads DAMVIQNPRYQVTQFGKPVTLSCSQTLNHNVMYWYQQKSSQAPKLLFHYYDKDFNNEADTPDNFQSRRPNTSFCFLDIRSPGLGDTAMYLCATSRTGADTQYFGPGTRLTVL.

The chain employs TRBV24-1 and TRBJ1-2; 7 bases line up with TRBD1. V trimming: 5 bases; J trimming: 2 bases; junction bases outside the gene matches: 10. This CDR3 contains 16 residues. Germline lookup yields CDR1 KGHDR and CDR2 SFDVKD. The CDR3 protein is CATSGSPTGENYGYTF. The CDR3 nucleotides are TGTGCCACCAGTGGTTCACCTACAGGGGAGAACTATGGCTACACCTTC.

The chain carries TRBV10-1 and TRBJ1-2, with D unresolved. This CDR3 is 14 amino acids long. V was clipped by 9 bases and J by 1 base, with 15 bases between them. The germline CDR1 and CDR2 sequences are WNHNN and SYGVQD (reference sequence). The CDR3 nucleotides read TGCGCCAGGATAGGCCAGGCGCTTAACTATGGCTACACCTTC. The encoded protein is CARIGQALNYGYTF.

V is TRBV5-1 and J is TRBJ2-5; possible D gene TRBD2, 5 bases. The ends were cut back, 3 bases at V and 1 base at J, with 13 bases in the middle. Per the germline V gene, CDR1 is SGHRS and CDR2 is YFSETQ. This CDR3 contains 15 residues. The CDR3 loop reads CASSSISSSQETQYF. CDR3 DNA: TGCGCCAGCAGCTCAATTTCTAGCTCCCAAGAGACCCAGTACTTC.

The chain is built from TRBV7-3 and TRBJ2-5, with TRBD1 matching over 7 bases. The CDR3 runs to 14 residues. The V gene end was trimmed by 5 bases and the J gene end by 4 bases; junction bases not matched to a gene: 7. The germline gives CDR1 SGHTA, CDR2 FQGTGA. The CDR3 region is CASSRTGQGETQYF. As DNA, the CDR3 is TGTGCCAGCAGCCGGACAGGCCAAGGAGAGACCCAGTACTTC. Based on the CDR3 plus reference TRBV7-3 and TRBJ2-5, the full variable domain is GAGVSQTPSNKVTEKGKYVELRCDPISGHTALYWYRQSLGQGPEFLIYFQGTGAADDSGLPNDRFFAVRPEGSVSTLKIQRTERGDSAVYLCASSRTGQGETQYFGPGTRLLVL.

The rearrangement joins TRBV10-3 to TRBJ1-6, with 9 bases aligning to TRBD1. This CDR3 region has 13 residues. Per the germline V gene, CDR1 is ENHRY and CDR2 is SYGVKD. J was trimmed by 9 bases and V by 10 bases; bases with no gene match: 7. The CDR3 coding sequence is TGTGCCACCCCCGGACAGGGGAGTTCACCCCTCCACTTT. The encoded protein is CATPGQGSSPLHF.

This sequence joins TRBV29-1 and TRBJ1-3; D is unresolved. The V end lost 0 bases, the J end lost 0 bases, and 15 bases lay between the germline ends. This CDR3 has 17 residues. Germline V gene data show CDR1 as SQVTM and CDR2 as ANQGSEA. CDR3 sequence: CSVEDLRITDSGNTIYF. The CDR3 DNA reads TGCAGCGTTGAAGACCTACGAATTACAGACTCTGGAAACACCATATATTTT. Based on the CDR3 plus reference TRBV29-1 and TRBJ1-3, the full variable domain is SAVISQKPSRDICQRGTSLTIQCQVDSQVTMMFWYRQQPGQSLTLIATANQGSEATYESGFVIDKFPISRPNLTFSTLTVSNMSPEDSSIYLCSVEDLRITDSGNTIYFGEGSWLTVV.

V and J are TRBV3-1 (or the pseudogene TRBV3-2) and TRBJ2-1, with TRBD2 matching over 15 bases. The CDR3 has 20 residues. V gave up 0 bases and J gave up 0 bases; unmatched junction bases: 6. Germline loops: CDR1 LGHDT, CDR2 YNNKEL (reference sequence). The chain's CDR3 is CASSQDGLAGGHGSYNEQFF. Written as DNA, the CDR3 is TGTGCCAGCAGCCAAGACGGACTAGCGGGAGGGCATGGCTCCTACAATGAGCAGTTCTTC.

Of note for this clone: This specimen includes other DNA sequences encoding the same CDR3. The CDR3 DNA reads TGTGCCAGCAGCGGACAAGCCTATGGCTACACCTTC. The encoded protein is CASSGQAYGYTF. The gene calls are TRBV9 and TRBJ1-2; D unresolved. V gave up 3 bases and J gave up 4 bases, with 7 bases separating them. CDR1 is SGDLS, CDR2 YYNGEE, per germline. CDR3 size: 12 residues.

The gene calls are TRBV6-2 or TRBV6-3 and TRBJ1-3; the D is unclear. Trimming took off 4 bases at V and 8 bases at J, with 6 bases between the two ends. Germline V gene lookup returns CDR1 MNHEY and CDR2 SVGEGT. The CDR3 loop spans 11 amino acids. This chain's CDR3 is CASSFFDTIYF. The DNA of the CDR3 is TGTGCCAGCAGTTTTTTCGACACCATATATTTT.

This clone was detected a few times. CDR3 loop: CASSWFRVGEQFF. Written as DNA, the CDR3 is TGTGCCAGCAGTTGGTTCAGGGTTGGGGAGCAGTTCTTC. This chain joins TRBV28 and TRBJ2-1; D is possibly TRBD1 (5 bases). The V gene's germline CDR1 is MDHEN and CDR2 SYDVKM. V was pared by 4 bases and J by 10 bases, with 14 bases between. CDR3 length equals 13 residues. The full variable domain, completed using reference TRBV28 and TRBJ2-1, is DVKVTQSSRYLVKRTGEKVFLECVQDMDHENMFWYRQDPGLGLRLIYFSYDVKMKEKGDIPEGYSVSREKKERFSLILESASTNQTSMYLCASSWFRVGEQFFGPGTRLTVL.

J is TRBJ1-1 and V is TRBV19; 9 bases align to TRBD1. The ends lost 10 bases at V and 3 bases at J; junction bases unmatched: 15. Germline values: CDR1 LNHDA, CDR2 SQIVND (reference sequence). This CDR3 region has 16 residues. The CDR3 here is CATGGQGIWSYTEAFF. CDR3 in DNA: TGTGCCACCGGGGGACAGGGAATTTGGTCCTACACTGAAGCTTTCTTT.